This entry lists 2 T cell receptor beta chains sequenced from one sample in a study of blood T cells in healthy people across ages. Alongside a J-beta primer mix, a sample-barcoded 5' primer served in a second PCR lasting about 6 to 12 cycles. One entry per CDR3 protein results from TCRdb running MiXCR on the 5' RACE reads. The sample yields about 730,000 distinct CDR3 sequences, more than 40% seen once. Sequencing input: blood. The receptors were gathered from a woman in her fifties or sixties in good health.

This clonotype was seen only a few times. The genes are TRBV24-1 and TRBJ2-5; D not resolved. CDR1 and CDR2 (germline): KGHDR, SFDVKD. The CDR3 consists of 11 residues. The V end was cut by 0 bases, the J end by 7 bases, with 2 bases between. This CDR3 is CATSDLVTQYF. CDR3 bases: TGTGCCACCAGTGATTTGGTGACCCAGTACTTC.

A few counts support this clonotype. The CDR3 DNA follows: TGTGCCAGCAGCGTCGAGAGCAGATCTGAGCAGTTCTTC. This sequence encodes CASSVESRSEQFF. The rearrangement uses TRBV9 and TRBJ2-1, with no clear D. V lost 2 bases to trimming and J lost 9 bases, with 12 bases between them. This CDR3 spans 13 amino acids. Per the germline V gene, CDR1 is SGDLS and CDR2 is YYNGEE.